The 5 T cell receptor beta chains in this list originate from one sample, sequenced in a study of early T cells in non-severe SARS-CoV-2 infection. One entry per CDR3 protein results from TCRdb running MiXCR on the 5' RACE reads. The data hold approximately 89,000 distinct CDR3 sequences, with over 12% observed a single time. The sequenced sample was whole blood. The source of these receptors is an adult who was a healthcare worker with PCR-confirmed SARS-CoV-2 infection or an uninfected control (not recorded which).

This clonotype has more than one count but fewer than ten. The rearrangement links TRBV20-1 to TRBJ2-4; D possibly corresponds to TRBD1 (6 bases). The CDR3 is 15 residues long. Germline V gene lookup returns CDR1 DFQATT and CDR2 SNEGSKA (reference sequence). V was pared by 3 bases and J by 1 base, with 13 bases between. As DNA, the CDR3 is TGCAGTGCTAGTTTGGCAGGGGCGGCCAAAAACATTCAGTACTTC. Amino acid sequence: CSASLAGAAKNIQYF.

This clonotype was seen a few times. V gene TRBV7-3 combines with J gene TRBJ2-1; a possible D gene is TRBD2 (6 bases). Germline V gives CDR1 SGHTA, CDR2 FQGTGA. The germline V and J ends were trimmed by 0 bases and 13 bases, with 13 bases remaining between them. This CDR3 has 13 amino acids. The CDR3 nucleotides are TGTGCCAGCAGCTTAACGTCGGGACTCTCACAGTTCTTC. It is translated as CASSLTSGLSQFF.

This clonotype was detected a few times. V gene TRBV19 combines with J gene TRBJ2-1; D might be TRBD2 (5 bases). The CDR3 runs to 14 residues. The V gene's germline CDR1 is LNHDA and CDR2 SQIVND (reference sequence). With 3 bases removed from V and 7 bases from J, the gap between germline ends came to 13 bases. Written as DNA, the CDR3 is TGTGCCAGTAGTATCCAGCGGCAACAGAATGAGCAGTTCTTC. Protein: CASSIQRQQNEQFF.

This clonotype was picked up many times. This chain connects TRBV29-1 to TRBJ2-1; TRBD1 matches 7 bases. V was pared by 8 bases and J by 8 bases, with 6 bases of the junction left unmatched. The V gene's germline CDR1 is SQVTM and CDR2 ANQGSEA. There are 11 residues in the CDR3. CDR3 protein: CSPVRGYEQFF. CDR3 bases: TGCAGCCCCGTCAGGGGGTATGAGCAGTTCTTC.

This clonotype appeared a few times. At one end the junction does not follow the germline gene, possibly because of a read error. This chain joins TRBV7-9 and TRBJ1-5; D gene unclear. Per the germline V gene, CDR1 is SEHNR and CDR2 is FQNEAQ (reference sequence). This CDR3 has 16 amino acids. CDR3 in amino acids: CASSLEASYSNQPQLF. The DNA for the CDR3 is TGTGCCAGCAGCTTAGAGGCCAGTTATAGCAATCAGCCCCAGCTTTTT.